This T cell receptor (beta chain) is drawn from a study of human thymus T cells. Study observations and caveats: V and J gene usage appeared biased in thymic and blood repertoires.

As regards this clone: What it binds is not known.

V lost 2 bases and J 3 bases, leaving 14 bases between the germline ends. Germline-derived CDR1 and CDR2 are SEHNR and FQNEAQ (reference sequence). The CDR3 runs 16 residues. Some clones are missing from TCRdb's copy, which holds only in-frame ones; the method was immunoSEQ multiplex PCR. Of more than 45,000 clones listed, around 94% are singletons. An approximately 0.45-1 mL peripheral blood aliquot was taken intraoperatively from four of eight donors. Genomic DNA was extracted from every available blood leukocyte. The sample was blood. The gene calls are TRBV7-9 and TRBJ2-1; D might be TRBD2 (6 bases). The clonotype comes from a boy under two years old with a congenital heart defect but otherwise immunologically healthy. CDR3 residues: CASSLYGGNRYNEQFF. CDR3 bases: TGTGCCAGCAGCTTATATGGCGGGAATCGCTACAATGAGCAGTTCTTC.